Listed below are T cell receptor beta chains from one sample, sequenced in a study of blood T cell repertoires in COVID-19. Assay: immunoSEQ multiplex PCR; the TCRdb copy retains only in-frame clones and omits some. This sample has more than 120,000 clones, with around 82% found just once. Input material: PBMCs or T cells enriched from blood (not recorded which). The receptors come from a man between 50 and 59 years old in a cohort exposed to, infected with or recovered from COVID-19 (not recorded which). Each CDR3 is given with its conserved first and last residue. A D gene is named only where the DNA matches it firmly. Only part of the rows carry a size: once, few, many, or a class if the clone is expanded.

TGTGCCAGCAGCGTAGGACTAGCGGGAGCCCCCGGGGAGCTGTTTTTT	CASSVGLAGAPGELFF	.	TRBV9	TRBJ2-2	TRBD2	16
TGTGCCAGCAGCTTATCGACAGGGGGCAACTACGAGCAGTACTTC	CASSLSTGGNYEQYF	.	TRBV7-9	TRBJ2-7	TRBD1	15
TGTAGCAGTCCCTATGGCTACACCTTC	CSSPYGYTF	.	TRBV20-1	TRBJ1-2	.	9
TGTGCCAGCAGATCCTCGTCAGTGGGCACAGATACGCAGTATTTT	CASRSSSVGTDTQYF	.	TRBV6-5	TRBJ2-3	.	15
TGTGCCAGCACCCCGGCCGCGGGACGGGGTAATTCACCCCTCCACTTT	CASTPAAGRGNSPLHF	few	TRBV3-1/TRBV3-2	TRBJ1-6	.	16
TGTGCCAGCAGTGAATATCTAGGACAGGGACACACCATATATTTT	CASSEYLGQGHTIYF	.	TRBV25-1	TRBJ1-3	TRBD1	15
TGTGCCAGCAGCCCCGGACAGGGAATCATCTACGAGCAGTACTTC	CASSPGQGIIYEQYF	.	TRBV9	TRBJ2-7	TRBD1	15
TGTGCCAGCAGTTTACCCTACAGGGGGGCGCGAACCGGGGAGCTGTTTTTT	CASSLPYRGARTGELFF	.	TRBV28	TRBJ2-2	TRBD1	17
TGTGCCAGCAATAAGGGACAGGGGTCTGAAAAACTGTTTTTT	CASNKGQGSEKLFF	.	TRBV28	TRBJ1-4	TRBD1	14
TGTGCCAGCAGCCGGACAGGCAACACCGGGGAGCTGTTTTTT	CASSRTGNTGELFF	few	TRBV7-3	TRBJ2-2	TRBD1	14
TGTGCCAGCAGCCCGGGAGCGGGGGCTCGGGAGCAGTTCTTC	CASSPGAGAREQFF	.	TRBV7-9	TRBJ2-1	TRBD2	14
TGTGCCAGCAGCCCCGGGACTCTAGCTAGCACAGATACGCAGTATTTT	CASSPGTLASTDTQYF	.	TRBV14	TRBJ2-3	.	16
TGTGCCAGCAGCTTAGCGCTTGGAGCTAGCGGGATCCCCCTTAGCTCCTACGAGCAGTACTTC	CASSLALGASGIPLSSYEQYF	.	TRBV7-8	TRBJ2-7	TRBD2	21
TGTGCTAGTGCTACCGGACAGGGAGTACTTTCACCCCTCCACTTT	CASATGQGVLSPLHF	.	TRBV12-5	TRBJ1-6	TRBD1	15
TGTGCCAGTAGTATAGATCCGGGAAATGAGCAGTTCTTC	CASSIDPGNEQFF	.	TRBV19	TRBJ2-1	.	13
TGCGCCAGCAGCCAAGCGGGGGGCAGGGGAGATACGCAGTATTTT	CASSQAGGRGDTQYF	.	TRBV4-1	TRBJ2-3	.	15
TGTGCCAGTAGTGGACAGGGGGACCAAAAGTACTATGGCTACACCTTC	CASSGQGDQKYYGYTF	.	TRBV19	TRBJ1-2	TRBD1	16
TGTGCCAGCAGTTACTCGCACAGGGGAGATTCACCCCTCCACTTT	CASSYSHRGDSPLHF	.	TRBV6-6	TRBJ1-6	TRBD1	15
TGTGCCAGCAGGAGAACTAGCGCAAACTCCTACAATGAGCAGTTCTTC	CASRRTSANSYNEQFF	.	TRBV11-2	TRBJ2-1	TRBD2	16
TGTGCCAGCTCACCACGGGGTTTTGAAGGGGGCTACGAGCAGTACTTC	CASSPRGFEGGYEQYF	.	TRBV18	TRBJ2-7	.	16
TGTGCCAGCAGTTTATACAGGACAGGGAGGGATACATATGGCTACACCTTC	CASSLYRTGRDTYGYTF	.	TRBV27	TRBJ1-2	TRBD1	17
TGTGCCAGCAGCTTAACTGGGGAGAGCAATCAGCCCCAGCATTTT	CASSLTGESNQPQHF	.	TRBV7-9	TRBJ1-5	.	15
TGTGCCAGCAGCCAAGCCCTAGCGGGAGGGCCGACCGGGGAGCTGTTTTTT	CASSQALAGGPTGELFF	.	TRBV3-1/TRBV3-2	TRBJ2-2	TRBD2	17
TGTGCCATCAGTGATGGAGGACTAGCGACCTACGAGCAGTACTTC	CAISDGGLATYEQYF	.	TRBV10-3	TRBJ2-7	TRBD2	15
TGTGCCAGCAGTTTACAACCACTAGCGGGGGATTACAATGAGCAGTTCTTC	CASSLQPLAGDYNEQFF	.	TRBV28	TRBJ2-1	TRBD2	17
TGTGCCAGCACGGGGAGCGGGGGGGTCGGTGAGCAGTTCTTC	CASTGSGGVGEQFF	.	TRBV5-4	TRBJ2-1	TRBD2	14
TGTGCCAGCAGCCGCGGGATTAGCAATCAGCCCCAGCATTTT	CASSRGISNQPQHF	.	TRBV3-1/TRBV3-2	TRBJ1-5	.	14
TGTGCCAGCAGTTTAGGGACTAGCGGGAACAATGAGCAGTTCTTC	CASSLGTSGNNEQFF	few	TRBV27	TRBJ2-1	TRBD2	15
TGCGCCAGCAGCCAAGATAAGGGGGGGTCCTACAATGAGCAGTTCTTC	CASSQDKGGSYNEQFF	.	TRBV4-3	TRBJ2-1	.	16
TGTGCCAGCAGTATACCGGGACAGATAGAGACCCAGTACTTC	CASSIPGQIETQYF	few	TRBV27	TRBJ2-5	TRBD1	14
TGTGCCACCAGTCGCGGGGCCTACGCCACAGATACGCAGTATTTT	CATSRGAYATDTQYF	.	TRBV24-1	TRBJ2-3	.	15
TGTGCCAGCAGCTCTGGAATCGGAGCTGGAAACACCATATATTTT	CASSSGIGAGNTIYF	.	TRBV7-6	TRBJ1-3	.	15
TGCGCCAGCAGCTTACCGCGACAGCTACGTAATGAAAAACTGTTTTTT	CASSLPRQLRNEKLFF	.	TRBV4-1	TRBJ1-4	.	16
TGTGCCAGTAGCCCAGGGGGGATATACACAGATACGCAGTATTTT	CASSPGGIYTDTQYF	.	TRBV19	TRBJ2-3	.	15
TGTGCCAGCAGCTCGTGGTCTGAACTATCGTTGCAGTACTTC	CASSSWSELSLQYF	.	TRBV7-9	TRBJ2-7	.	14
TGTGCCAGCAGCTTAGACGGGGTGGGCATCTCTGGAAACACCATATATTTT	CASSLDGVGISGNTIYF	.	TRBV11-2	TRBJ1-3	.	17
TGCAGTGTCCCGGGTCTCTATGGCTACACCTTC	CSVPGLYGYTF	.	TRBV20-1	TRBJ1-2	.	11
TGTGCCAGTAGGGACCTCCCTAGGGGAAGCAATCAGCCCCAGCATTTT	CASRDLPRGSNQPQHF	.	TRBV19	TRBJ1-5	.	16
TGTGCCAGCAGCGTAAAGGGGCTGGTTAGTGAAAAACTGTTTTTT	CASSVKGLVSEKLFF	.	TRBV9	TRBJ1-4	.	15
TGTGCCAGCAGTTTAGACAGGAGTGAAGCTTTCTTT	CASSLDRSEAFF	.	TRBV12-3/TRBV12-4	TRBJ1-1	.	12
TGTGCCAGCAGCATTACAGGGGGCGGACCTAACACTGAAGCTTTCTTT	CASSITGGGPNTEAFF	.	TRBV7-9	TRBJ1-1	TRBD1	16
TGTGCCTCCCTGCACCCCCGGGACAGGGCCTTTGGGCAGCCCCAGCATTTT	CASLHPRDRAFGQPQHF	.	TRBV28	TRBJ1-5	TRBD1	17
TGCACCAGCAGCCAAGACCTCCGGGAAGACGGTGAAAAACTGTTTTTT	CTSSQDLREDGEKLFF	.	TRBV1	TRBJ1-4	.	16
TGTGCCATCAAAGGGACAGGTGTATACTATGGCTACACCTTC	CAIKGTGVYYGYTF	once	TRBV10-3	TRBJ1-2	TRBD1	14
TGTGCCAGCAGGCTAGGGACTAGCGGGCTCGGGGAGCTGTTTTTT	CASRLGTSGLGELFF	.	TRBV28	TRBJ2-2	TRBD2	15
TGTGCCAGCAGCGCCACTGGGAGAAGCTACAATGAGCAGTTCTTC	CASSATGRSYNEQFF	.	TRBV9	TRBJ2-1	.	15
TGTGCCAGCTCACCCGCCGACGGGAACATTCAGTACTTC	CASSPADGNIQYF	.	TRBV18	TRBJ2-4	.	13
TGTGCCAGCAGCTTCGGACTAGCGGGCCGTGGAAATGAGCAGTTCTTC	CASSFGLAGRGNEQFF	.	TRBV7-2	TRBJ2-1	TRBD2	16
TGTGCCAGCAGCTCGACCGGGACGGGAGACAATGAGCAGTTCTTC	CASSSTGTGDNEQFF	once	TRBV7-6	TRBJ2-1	.	15
TGTGCCATCAGTGAGGACAGGGTAGGCCAGCCCCAGCATTTT	CAISEDRVGQPQHF	.	TRBV10-3	TRBJ1-5	TRBD1	14
TGTGCCACCAGTGCCCTTCGGACTAGCGGGAACCCCTACAATGAGCAGTTCTTC	CATSALRTSGNPYNEQFF	.	TRBV24-1	TRBJ2-1	TRBD2	18
TGCGCCAGCAGCCAAGATGGGGGGTTCAATCAGCCCCAGCATTTT	CASSQDGGFNQPQHF	.	TRBV4-3	TRBJ1-5	.	15
TGTGCCAGCAGCTTTATTAGGGGGACAGGTCCGAATGAGCAGTTCTTC	CASSFIRGTGPNEQFF	.	TRBV5-8	TRBJ2-1	TRBD1	16